The clone carrying this TCR beta chain appeared many times. What it binds is not known. Breast cancer patients provided tissue from their axillary draining lymph nodes. This CDR3 is built from 19 residues. Germline CDR1 reads SGHTA; CDR2 reads FQGNSA. J was trimmed by 3 bases and V by 1 base; bases with no gene match: 5. In TCRdb, the multiplex PCR reads were re-called with MiXCR into one record per CDR3 protein. The sample has roughly 220,000 distinct CDR3 sequences, nearly 35% seen once. This sample is part of a study of breast tumors, draining lymph nodes, adjacent tissues. General study results and limits: Tumor T cell lymph node origin was a supported hypothesis, not proven. Tumors had less TCR diversity than lymph nodes, more than nontumor tissue. Findings are consistent with lymph node origin and intratumoral expansion of most tumor T cells.

The clonotype was recovered from a female donor with breast cancer. Some clones in this sample may be carry-over from other donors' samples. The sequenced sample was axillary lymph node tissue. This chain connects TRBV7-2 to TRBJ2-6; 14 bases agree with TRBD2. The CDR3 nucleotides read TGTGCCAGCAGCTTAGTGGGGACTAGCGGGGGAGGTGGGGCCAACGTCCTGACTTTC. As protein: CASSLVGTSGGGGANVLTF.